The 28 T cell receptor beta chains below come from one sample, sequenced in a study of blood T cell repertoires in COVID-19. Only in-frame clones appear in the TCRdb table, and some are missing; sequencing was by immunoSEQ multiplex PCR. The data show around 120,000 clones, with roughly nine tenths seen just once and around 8% held by the top ten. Sequenced input: peripheral blood. The receptor set was obtained from an older man who had recovered from COVID-19.

The V and J genes are TRBV11-2 and TRBJ2-7; no firm D call. V lost 3 bases, J lost 7 bases, and 22 bases lay in between. Per the germline V gene, CDR1 is SGHAT and CDR2 is FQNNGV. The CDR3 runs to 16 residues. The CDR3 here is CASSFAPEQLYGEQYF. The CDR3 DNA sequence: TGTGCCAGCAGCTTCGCGCCGGAGCAGTTGTACGGGGAGCAGTACTTC.

V usage is TRBV18 and J usage is TRBJ1-2, with no clear D. The CDR3 has 17 amino acids. From germline, CDR1 is KGHSH and CDR2 LQKENI. Trimming removed 0 bases from V and 4 bases from J, with 18 bases in between. Here the CDR3 reads CASSPPKQQRTSYGYTF. For the CDR3, the DNA is TGTGCCAGCTCACCACCTAAACAGCAACGTACATCCTATGGCTACACCTTC.

The chain is built from TRBV28 and TRBJ2-1; D might be TRBD2 (6 bases). The ends were cut back, 10 bases at V and 3 bases at J, with 16 bases in the middle. There are 14 residues in the CDR3. From germline, CDR1 is MDHEN and CDR2 SYDVKM. DNA for the CDR3: TGTGCCATTACCCGCCCGGGGGACTACAATGAGCAGTTCTTC. It is translated as CAITRPGDYNEQFF.

The J gene is TRBJ2-3, the V gene TRBV20-1; 9 positions agree with TRBD2. Unmatched junction bases numbered 6, after V lost 3 bases and J lost 2 bases. This CDR3 spans 15 amino acids. From germline, CDR1 is DFQATT and CDR2 SNEGSKA (reference sequence). The CDR3 DNA reads TGCAGTGCTAGTCTAGCGGGACAGATCACAGATACGCAGTATTTT. Translation gives CSASLAGQITDTQYF.

V gene TRBV7-2 combines with J gene TRBJ2-5; no reliable D call. This CDR3 comprises 13 residues. V was clipped by 5 bases and J by 5 bases, with 12 bases between them. Looked up from germline, CDR1 is SGHTA and CDR2 is FQGNSA. In DNA, the CDR3 is TGTGCCAGCAGCCCTAGGCAGTGGGAGACCCAGTACTTC. This sequence encodes CASSPRQWETQYF. Together with reference TRBV7-2 and TRBJ2-5, the CDR3 gives the full variable domain: GAGVSQSPSNKVTEKGKDVELRCDPISGHTALYWYRQSLGQGLEFLIYFQGNSAPDKSGLPSDRFSAERTGGSVSTLTIQRTQQEDSAVYLCASSPRQWETQYFGPGTRLLVL.

The chain uses TRBV27 and TRBJ1-1; D uncertain. Trimming removed 5 bases at V and 2 bases at J, with 18 bases between. This CDR3 has 16 amino acids. Germline loops: CDR1 MNHEY, CDR2 SMNVEV (reference sequence). The DNA of the CDR3 is TGTGCCAGCAGTCAAACCTCCAGGACGGGAAACACTGAAGCTTTCTTT. It codes for CASSQTSRTGNTEAFF.

This CDR3 is CASSLSDNSGNTIYF. The CDR3 DNA follows: TGCGCCAGCAGCTTATCGGACAACTCTGGAAACACCATATATTTT. J is TRBJ1-3 and V is TRBV5-1; D may be TRBD1 (5 bases). This CDR3 comprises 15 residues. Germline lookup yields CDR1 SGHRS and CDR2 YFSETQ. Trimming left V 2 bases short and J 0 bases short, with 9 bases between. Combining the CDR3 with reference TRBV5-1 and TRBJ1-3 gives the whole variable domain KAGVTQTPRYLIKTRGQQVTLSCSPISGHRSVSWYQQTPGQGLQFLFEYFSETQRNKGNFPGRFSGRQFSNSRSEMNVSTLELGDSALYLCASSLSDNSGNTIYFGEGSWLTVV.

The genes are TRBV10-1 and TRBJ2-1, with no clear D. CDR1 and CDR2 from the germline V gene are WNHNN and SYGVQD (reference sequence). Deletions cut 3 bases from V and 0 bases from J, with 12 bases between. This CDR3 has 16 residues. The CDR3 region has the DNA TGCGCCAGCAGTGAAACGCCCACGAGCTCCTACAATGAGCAGTTCTTC. Translation: CASSETPTSSYNEQFF.

In its sample, this clone was seen once. V gene TRBV4-2 combines with J gene TRBJ2-7; TRBD2 aligns across 8 bases. CDR3 size: 15 residues. CDR1 and CDR2 from the germline V gene are LGHNA and YNFKEQ. V was clipped by 0 bases and J by 5 bases; unmatched bases: 6. The CDR3 reads CASSQENSGVHEQYF. For the CDR3, the DNA is TGTGCCAGCAGCCAAGAGAATAGCGGGGTACACGAGCAGTACTTC.

This chain links TRBV5-1 with TRBJ2-5, with 11 nucleotides matching TRBD1. This CDR3 is built from 14 residues. Trimming removed 8 bases from V and 5 bases from J; junction bases left unmatched: 8. Germline CDR1 is SGHRS and CDR2 is YFSETQ. The CDR3 spells CASARDRGVETQYF. The CDR3 DNA reads TGCGCCAGTGCTCGGGACAGGGGGGTCGAGACCCAGTACTTC. Drawing the rest from reference TRBV5-1 and TRBJ2-5, the complete variable domain is KAGVTQTPRYLIKTRGQQVTLSCSPISGHRSVSWYQQTPGQGLQFLFEYFSETQRNKGNFPGRFSGRQFSNSRSEMNVSTLELGDSALYLCASARDRGVETQYFGPGTRLLVL.

The chain combines TRBV7-7 with TRBJ2-3, with D perhaps TRBD2 (6 bases). From germline, CDR1 is SSHAT and CDR2 FNYEAQ (reference sequence). Trimming cost V 2 bases and J 5 bases, with 8 bases left between them. The CDR3 is made up of 13 amino acids. CDR3 protein: CASSLQGGDTQYF. The CDR3 DNA reads as TGTGCCAGCAGCTTACAGGGAGGAGATACGCAGTATTTT.

This rearrangement joins TRBV7-9 to TRBJ1-1; 9 nucleotides align to TRBD1. CDR3 length: 13 amino acids. V trimming: 6 bases; J trimming: 3 bases; junction bases outside the gene matches: 2. Germline lookup yields CDR1 SEHNR and CDR2 FQNEAQ (reference sequence). Here the CDR3 reads CASSWTGDTEAFF. CDR3 nucleotide sequence: TGTGCCAGCAGTTGGACAGGGGACACTGAAGCTTTCTTT.

This chain connects TRBV3-1 (or the pseudogene TRBV3-2) to TRBJ1-4; weak D call: TRBD1 (6 bases). Trimming cost V 0 bases and J 4 bases, with 9 bases left between them. The germline CDR1 and CDR2 sequences are LGHDT and YNNKEL (reference sequence). This CDR3 region has 15 residues. Written as DNA, the CDR3 is TGTGCCAGCAGCCAAGAACAGGGACGTAATGAAAAACTGTTTTTT. Protein: CASSQEQGRNEKLFF.

V gene TRBV7-3 combines with J gene TRBJ2-3; D remains unclear. The V end was cut by 8 bases, the J end by 1 base, with 10 bases between. This CDR3 has 13 residues. CDR1 and CDR2 from the germline V gene are SGHTA and FQGTGA. The CDR3 loop is CASVGPGTDTQYF. Written as DNA, the CDR3 is TGTGCCAGCGTTGGGCCTGGCACAGATACGCAGTATTTT.

J is TRBJ1-4 and V is TRBV10-3, with D perhaps matching TRBD1 (5 bases). The CDR3 has 21 amino acids. Germline V gives CDR1 ENHRY, CDR2 SYGVKD. V was shortened by 0 bases and J by 0 bases, with 23 bases between the two germline ends. CDR3 sequence: CAISESTGRRGLLTTNEKLFF. The CDR3 DNA sequence: TGTGCCATCAGTGAGTCGACTGGACGTAGGGGACTTCTGACAACTAATGAAAAACTGTTTTTT.

The chain combines TRBV5-1 with TRBJ2-5, with a tentative D call TRBD2 (6 bases). This CDR3 contains 13 residues. Germline V CDR1 and CDR2: SGHRS, YFSETQ. Deletions cut 4 bases from V and 5 bases from J, with 12 bases between. CDR3 in amino acids: CASSHPRGETQYF. The CDR3 DNA is TGCGCCAGCAGCCACCCTCGGGGGGAGACCCAGTACTTC.

This chain links TRBV5-1 with TRBJ2-4, with D perhaps matching TRBD2 (6 bases). This CDR3 spans 16 amino acids. V shed 2 bases and J shed 6 bases, with 18 bases lying between them. CDR1 is SGHRS, CDR2 YFSETQ, per germline. CDR3 in amino acids: CASSLIYGAGRNIQYF. The CDR3 bases are TGCGCCAGCAGCTTAATATACGGGGCGGGGAGAAACATTCAGTACTTC.

The CDR3 sequence: CASSTPGGPSSGTEFSGANVLTF. The CDR3 coding sequence is TGCGCCAGCAGCACTCCGGGAGGGCCCTCTTCCGGGACAGAGTTCTCTGGGGCCAACGTCCTGACTTTC. The chain uses TRBV5-1 and TRBJ2-6; possible D gene TRBD2, 8 bases. CDR1 is SGHRS and CDR2 is YFSETQ in the germline V gene. This CDR3 is built from 23 residues. V gave up 4 bases and J gave up 0 bases, with 32 bases separating them.

The J gene is TRBJ1-3, the V gene TRBV5-1, with no clear D. V dropped 3 bases and J dropped 1 base, with 5 bases sitting between them. Germline CDR1 SGHRS, CDR2 YFSETQ. This CDR3 has 13 amino acids. The chain's CDR3 is CASSSFSGNTIYF. DNA for the CDR3: TGCGCCAGCAGCTCTTTTTCTGGAAACACCATATATTTT.

In this sample, this clone turned up a few times. The chain carries TRBV19 and TRBJ1-5; 11 bases are a match to TRBD1. The CDR3 is made up of 18 amino acids. Trimming took 5 bases from V and 2 from J; bases not matched to a gene: 11. In germline, CDR1 is LNHDA, CDR2 SQIVND (reference sequence). Written as DNA, the CDR3 is TGTGCCAGTAGTGGTACCGGGACAGGGGGAGTGGGCAATCAGCCCCAGCATTTT. It yields the protein CASSGTGTGGVGNQPQHF.

This clone was picked up one time. The chain recombines TRBV3-1 (or the pseudogene TRBV3-2) with TRBJ2-1, with D unresolved. The CDR3 runs 13 residues. With 2 bases removed from V and 9 bases from J, the gap between germline ends came to 11 bases. Germline CDR1 reads LGHDT; CDR2 reads YNNKEL (reference sequence). The CDR3 here is CASSQSRGSEQFF. The CDR3 region has the DNA TGTGCCAGCAGCCAATCTAGAGGTAGTGAGCAGTTCTTC.

The V and J genes are TRBV5-1 and TRBJ1-1; D gene unclear. CDR1 is SGHRS, CDR2 YFSETQ, per germline. Trimming took off 0 bases at V and 0 bases at J, with 9 bases between the two ends. The CDR3 totals 15 residues. The chain's CDR3 is CASSLELPMNTEAFF. Written as DNA, the CDR3 is TGCGCCAGCAGCTTGGAACTCCCGATGAACACTGAAGCTTTCTTT.

The J gene is TRBJ2-7, the V gene TRBV27, with TRBD1 matching over 7 bases. Unmatched junction bases numbered 12, after V lost 6 bases and J lost 7 bases. Germline CDR1 and CDR2: MNHEY and SMNVEV (reference sequence). The CDR3 has 14 amino acids. This chain's CDR3 is CASSPLGGANEQYF. DNA of the CDR3: TGTGCCAGCAGCCCCCTAGGGGGCGCGAATGAGCAGTACTTC.

The gene calls are TRBV2 and TRBJ2-7, with D perhaps matching TRBD1 (6 bases). This CDR3 has 12 amino acids. The ends were cut back, 7 bases at V and 5 bases at J, with 12 bases in the middle. Germline V gene sequence: CDR1 SNHLY, CDR2 FYNNEI. CDR3 protein: CASTQGPHEQYF. In DNA form, the CDR3 reads TGTGCCAGCACCCAGGGGCCGCACGAGCAGTACTTC.

This CDR3 reads CASSVGGYTGELFF. The CDR3 DNA is TGTGCCAGCAGCGTAGGGGGCTACACCGGGGAGCTGTTTTTT. The chain couples TRBV9 to TRBJ2-2, with TRBD1 as a possible D gene (5 bases). The CDR3 extends over 14 amino acids. The ends were cut back, 0 bases at V and 3 bases at J, with 6 bases in the middle. CDR1 and CDR2 from the germline V gene are SGDLS and YYNGEE.

The chain couples TRBV7-9 to TRBJ2-7, with 7 bases identical to TRBD1. Germline-derived CDR1 and CDR2 are SEHNR and FQNEAQ (reference sequence). This CDR3 is built from 15 residues. Trimming at V came to 1 base and at J to 6 bases, leaving 9 bases not matched to a gene. The CDR3, as DNA: TGTGCCAGCAGCTTAGGGGGACAGCCTCCTGTCGAGCAGTACTTC. Translating it yields CASSLGGQPPVEQYF.

The chain links TRBV24-1 to TRBJ2-5; a weak D match, TRBD1 (6 bases). Trimming pared 2 bases from V and 0 bases from J, leaving 9 bases between. Germline V gene lookup returns CDR1 KGHDR and CDR2 SFDVKD. The CDR3 is 15 amino acids. The DNA for the CDR3 is TGTGCCACCAGTGATTCCAGGACAGACCAAGAGACCCAGTACTTC. Translated, it gives CATSDSRTDQETQYF.

This clone was detected once. This sequence joins TRBV28 and TRBJ1-6; a weak D match, TRBD1 (5 bases). Between the trimmed V and J ends, which lost 6 bases and 0 bases, there was a span of 18 bases. Germline-derived CDR1 and CDR2 are MDHEN and SYDVKM. The CDR3 consists of 18 residues. The CDR3 DNA sequence: TGTGCCAGCAGCTACGTGACCGACAGCAGCTCCTATAATTCACCCCTCCACTTT. Encoded protein: CASSYVTDSSSYNSPLHF. The variable domain in full, with the rest retrieved from reference TRBV28 and TRBJ1-6, is DVKVTQSSRYLVKRTGEKVFLECVQDMDHENMFWYRQDPGLGLRLIYFSYDVKMKEKGDIPEGYSVSREKKERFSLILESASTNQTSMYLCASSYVTDSSSYNSPLHFGNGTRLTVT.